The 9 T cell receptor beta chains presented below share a single source sample, sequenced in a study of blood T cell repertoires in COVID-19. Repertoires were generated with immunoSEQ multiplex PCR, while TCRdb's copy carries only in-frame clones and drops some. The sample records around 210,000 clones, around three quarters being singletons. Sequenced: peripheral blood. These receptors were taken from a woman aged 70-85 years with acute or convalescent COVID-19.

The chain links TRBV3-1 (or the pseudogene TRBV3-2) to TRBJ2-7; 11 bases fit TRBD2. V lost 1 base and J lost 5; bases outside the gene matches: 16. This CDR3 is built from 19 residues. The V gene's germline CDR1 is LGHDT and CDR2 YNNKEL (reference sequence). The CDR3 DNA reads TGTGCCAGCAGCCAAGGACATTTGGGGGGTCTAGCGGGAGGCCACGAGCAGTACTTC. This translates into CASSQGHLGGLAGGHEQYF.

The chain combines TRBV15 with TRBJ2-7, with D tentatively TRBD1 (5 bases). The CDR3 sequence is 16 residues long. Germline V CDR1 and CDR2: LNHNV, YYDKDF (reference sequence). V was trimmed by 0 bases and J by 2 bases, leaving 14 bases between them. CDR3 nucleotide sequence: TGTGCCACCAGCAGAGAAAATCGACAGTCCCCCTACGAGCAGTACTTC. The encoded protein is CATSRENRQSPYEQYF. Full variable domain (missing parts from reference TRBV15 and TRBJ2-7): DAMVIQNPRYQVTQFGKPVTLSCSQTLNHNVMYWYQQKSSQAPKLLFHYYDKDFNNEADTPDNFQSRRPNTSFCFLDIRSPGLGDTAMYLCATSRENRQSPYEQYFGPGTRLTVT.

The chain combines TRBV30 with TRBJ1-4, with 9 bases that match TRBD1. Germline V gene lookup returns CDR1 GTSNPN and CDR2 SVGIG (reference sequence). The CDR3 is 16 residues long. Unmatched junction bases numbered 4, after V lost 2 bases and J lost 0 bases. CDR3 nucleotide sequence: TGTGCCTGGAGTCGGGACAGGGTTCCAACTAATGAAAAACTGTTTTTT. Amino acid sequence: CAWSRDRVPTNEKLFF.

The genes are TRBV6-1 and TRBJ2-5; possibly TRBD2 for D (6 bases). Trimming removed 2 bases from V and 4 bases from J, with 11 bases in between. The germline V gene has CDR1 MNHNS and CDR2 SASEGT. This CDR3 is 14 amino acids long. CDR3 protein: CASSESLATETQYF. The CDR3 region has the DNA TGTGCCAGCAGTGAATCTCTAGCGACAGAGACCCAGTACTTC.

The chain carries TRBV5-1 and TRBJ2-2; D may be TRBD1 (5 bases). The CDR3 is 15 amino acids. Per the germline V gene, CDR1 is SGHRS and CDR2 is YFSETQ. Deletions cut 0 bases from V and 7 bases from J, with 13 bases between. The CDR3 DNA follows: TGCGCCAGCAGCTTGGTTTTGCGAAGGGGCGGGGAGCTGTTTTTT. Translating gives CASSLVLRRGGELFF. Full variable domain (missing parts from reference TRBV5-1 and TRBJ2-2): KAGVTQTPRYLIKTRGQQVTLSCSPISGHRSVSWYQQTPGQGLQFLFEYFSETQRNKGNFPGRFSGRQFSNSRSEMNVSTLELGDSALYLCASSLVLRRGGELFFGEGSRLTVL.

V gene TRBV2 combines with J gene TRBJ2-1, with TRBD2 identical over 8 bases. Germline values: CDR1 SNHLY, CDR2 FYNNEI. The junction had 3 bases not matched to a gene; V was cut back by 8 bases and J by 6 bases. This CDR3 has 12 amino acids. As DNA, the CDR3 is TGTGCCAGCGTCGGGACTAGCAATGAGCAGTTCTTC. It yields the protein CASVGTSNEQFF.

The genes are TRBV4-1 and TRBJ1-1; 8 bases are shared with TRBD1. The junction had 7 bases not matched to a gene; V was cut back by 1 base and J by 6 bases. Germline values: CDR1 MGHRA, CDR2 YSYEKL. The CDR3 extends over 15 amino acids. In DNA form, the CDR3 reads TGCGCCAGCAGCCAAGTTGGGCAGGGGGCCCCTGAAGCTTTCTTT. It yields the protein CASSQVGQGAPEAFF.

The rearrangement uses TRBV27 and TRBJ2-1; TRBD2 aligns across 8 bases. This CDR3 has 17 amino acids. Trimming at V came to 4 bases and at J to 7 bases, leaving 15 bases not matched to a gene. Germline V CDR1 and CDR2: MNHEY, SMNVEV (reference sequence). Here the CDR3 reads CASSSLYGTSRMNEQFF. The CDR3 DNA sequence: TGTGCCAGCAGTTCCCTATACGGGACTAGTAGGATGAATGAGCAGTTCTTC.

The rearrangement joins TRBV6-4 to TRBJ1-5, with D tentatively TRBD1 (5 bases). Germline CDR1 and CDR2: MRHNA and SNTAGT. Trimming removed 5 bases from V and 5 bases from J, with 13 bases in between. The CDR3 consists of 14 residues. The CDR3 reads CASSHRTPHQPQHF. The CDR3 nucleotides are TGTGCCAGCAGTCACAGGACCCCTCATCAGCCCCAGCATTTT.